The 25 T cell receptor beta chains below come from one sample, sequenced in a study of response to subunit inactivated influenza vaccine. In TCRdb, the RT-PCR reads were re-called with MiXCR into one record per CDR3 protein. The sample consists of under 750,000 distinct CDR3 sequences, 12% of them appearing once. The sequences come from PBMCs from blood, collected on the day of vaccination. The receptors here all came from a man aged 50 to 59 who received an inactivated influenza vaccine.

V usage is TRBV12-3 or TRBV12-4 and J usage is TRBJ1-5; D is unresolved. The CDR3 has 14 residues. Deletions cut 0 bases from V and 3 bases from J, with 6 bases between. DNA for the CDR3: TGTGCCAGCAGTTTAGCGCAATTCAATCAGCCCCAGCATTTT. This codes for CASSLAQFNQPQHF.

This clonotype was recorded at least ten times. The chain couples TRBV27 to TRBJ2-1; 13 bases fit TRBD2. V was clipped by 5 bases and J by 4 bases; unmatched bases: 5. Germline CDR1 and CDR2: MNHEY and SMNVEV (reference sequence). The CDR3 totals 16 residues. CDR3 sequence reads: CASSHGTSGMYNEQFF. DNA of the CDR3: TGTGCCAGCAGTCACGGGACTAGCGGGATGTACAATGAGCAGTTCTTC.

This clonotype was picked up one time. At one end, the junction sequence differs from germline, possibly due to a read error. This rearrangement joins TRBV6-6 to TRBJ2-3; possible D gene TRBD2, 5 bases. This CDR3 contains 13 residues. Germline lookup yields CDR1 MNHNY and CDR2 SVGAGI (reference sequence). CDR3 sequence: CASSPDSTDTQCF. For the CDR3, the DNA is TGTGCCAGCAGTCCGGACTCCACAGATACGCAGTGTTTT.

At least ten counts were recorded for this clonotype. This chain joins TRBV7-9 and TRBJ1-2; perhaps TRBD1 as D (5 bases). This CDR3 region has 15 residues. Trimming pared 2 bases from V and 2 bases from J, leaving 12 bases between. Per the germline V gene, CDR1 is SEHNR and CDR2 is FQNEAQ (reference sequence). CDR3 amino acids: CASSLNDWGNYGYTF. The CDR3 DNA reads TGTGCCAGCAGCTTAAACGACTGGGGGAACTATGGCTACACCTTC.

The rearrangement uses TRBV10-3 and TRBJ1-2, with D tentatively TRBD1 (5 bases). Trimming cost V 4 bases and J 4 bases, with 13 bases left between them. The length of the CDR3 is 14 residues. Germline V gene sequence: CDR1 ENHRY, CDR2 SYGVKD. The CDR3 spells CAISGGSLTYGYTF. CDR3 in DNA: TGTGCCATCAGTGGGGGCAGCCTTACCTATGGCTACACCTTC.

This rearrangement joins TRBV7-9 to TRBJ2-5, with D perhaps TRBD1 (5 bases). This CDR3 has 16 residues. Germline values: CDR1 SEHNR, CDR2 FQNEAQ (reference sequence). Between the trimmed V and J ends, which lost 6 bases and 1 base, there was a span of 18 bases. The CDR3 nucleotides are TGTGCCAGCAGTCGATACAAAACGACAGTCCAAGAGACCCAGTACTTC. Its translation is CASSRYKTTVQETQYF.

This chain links TRBV11-2 with TRBJ1-4; D possibly corresponds to TRBD1 (5 bases). The CDR3 runs 17 residues. Germline CDR1 is SGHAT and CDR2 is FQNNGV. V lost 1 base and J lost 5, with 17 bases in between. The CDR3 nucleotides are TGTGCCAGCAGCTTAGTAGGCGGGACGGCCCTGAATGAAAAACTGTTTTTT. Residues: CASSLVGGTALNEKLFF. Looking up the rest from reference TRBV11-2 and TRBJ1-4 gives the full variable domain: EAGVAQSPRYKIIEKRQSVAFWCNPISGHATLYWYQQILGQGPKLLIQFQNNGVVDDSQLPKDRFSAERLKGVDSTLKIQPAKLEDSAVYLCASSLVGGTALNEKLFFGSGTQLSVL.

The genes are TRBV15 and TRBJ2-1; TRBD2 matches 13 bases. CDR1 LNHNV and CDR2 YYDKDF come from the germline V gene (reference sequence). The CDR3 consists of 16 residues. Trimming removed 1 base from V and 5 bases from J; junction bases left unmatched: 2. The CDR3 loop reads CATSRGTSGGNNEQFF. The DNA of the CDR3 is TGTGCCACCAGCAGAGGGACTAGCGGGGGTAACAATGAGCAGTTCTTC.

In this sample, this clonotype turned up many times. V is TRBV10-3 and J is TRBJ2-1, with 9 bases that match TRBD1. V trimming: 5 bases; J trimming: 1 base; junction bases outside the gene matches: 6. The length of the CDR3 is 16 residues. Looked up from germline, CDR1 is ENHRY and CDR2 is SYGVKD. CDR3 protein: CAISTGGRGSYNEQFF. The CDR3 DNA is TGTGCCATCAGTACAGGGGGCCGGGGATCCTACAATGAGCAGTTCTTC.

As for this clonotype: Since the CDR3 does not end with the conserved phenylalanine or tryptophan, this likely comes from a read error. V gene TRBV20-1 combines with J gene TRBJ2-7; D may correspond to TRBD1 or TRBD2 (5 bases each). This CDR3 has 10 amino acids. Trimming removed 6 bases at V and 6 bases at J, with 9 bases between. The germline V gene encodes CDR1 DFQATT and CDR2 SNEGSKA (reference sequence). The CDR3 spells CSAGRGEQYS. CDR3 coding DNA: TGCAGTGCGGGACGGGGCGAGCAGTACTCC.

This clonotype was seen at least ten times. V gene TRBV12-3 or TRBV12-4 combines with J gene TRBJ1-5, with TRBD1 matching over 9 bases. The CDR3 runs to 16 residues. V was pared by 6 bases and J by 6 bases, with 12 bases of the junction left unmatched. The CDR3 spells CASRATGGAAGQPQHF. The CDR3 nucleotides are TGTGCCAGCAGAGCAACAGGGGGCGCGGCGGGTCAGCCCCAGCATTTT.

This clonotype turned up a few times. The chain is built from TRBV5-1 and TRBJ2-6, with a tentative D call TRBD2 (5 bases). CDR1 is SGHRS, CDR2 YFSETQ, per germline. This CDR3 has 17 amino acids. Deletions cut 3 bases from V and 0 bases from J, with 13 bases between. CDR3 sequence: CASSWRVSSSGANVLTF. The CDR3 nucleotides read TGCGCCAGCAGCTGGCGGGTGTCCTCCTCTGGGGCCAACGTCCTGACTTTC.

There are a few counts of this clonotype. CDR3 DNA sequence: TGCGCCAGCAGCCAAGCGGGACTAGCGGGAGTTCTGACCGGGGAGCTGTTTTTT. This codes for CASSQAGLAGVLTGELFF. The chain combines TRBV4-3 with TRBJ2-2; 14 bases are shared with TRBD2. This CDR3 is built from 18 residues. Germline assignment: CDR1 LGHNA and CDR2 YSLEER. V trimming: 1 base; J trimming: 5 bases; junction bases outside the gene matches: 6.

J is TRBJ1-2 and V is TRBV12-3 or TRBV12-4; D is undetermined. Trimming stripped 3 bases from V and 8 bases from J, with 10 bases between. There are 12 residues in the CDR3. CDR3 DNA: TGTGCCAGCAGTTTCGAGGGCACAGGCTACACCTTC. Translating gives CASSFEGTGYTF.

This clonotype turned up a few times. The J gene is TRBJ1-2, the V gene TRBV6-5; no reliable D call. Germline CDR1 is MNHEY and CDR2 is SVGAGI. This CDR3 has 14 amino acids. Trimming removed 0 bases from V and 8 bases from J, with 13 bases in between. CDR3 sequence (DNA): TGTGCCAGCAGTTACTCCGCCCGGAGGACGGGCTACACCTTC. Residues: CASSYSARRTGYTF.

This clonotype showed up just a few times. The chain carries TRBV20-1 and TRBJ2-1; D remains unclear. Germline CDR1 reads DFQATT; CDR2 reads SNEGSKA (reference sequence). Between the trimmed V and J ends, which lost 2 bases and 2 bases, there was a span of 7 bases. The CDR3 covers 13 residues. The chain's CDR3 is CSARWIPYNEQFF. Written as DNA, the CDR3 is TGCAGTGCTAGATGGATCCCCTACAATGAGCAGTTCTTC.

Concerning this clonotype itself: Its ends do not fully match the called genes, so a read error is possible. This chain joins TRBV12-3 or TRBV12-4 and TRBJ2-4; 10 nucleotides align to TRBD1. CDR3 length: 18 residues. CDR3 coding DNA: TGTGCCAGCAGTTTAGCGGGGACAGGGGACGGGTGGAAAATCATTCAGTACTTC. Its translation: CASSLAGTGDGWKIIQYF.

Ten or more counts support this clonotype. This rearrangement joins TRBV7-9 to TRBJ1-1; perhaps TRBD1 as D (5 bases). This CDR3 spans 12 amino acids. Deletions cut 10 bases from V and 6 bases from J, with 15 bases between. From germline, CDR1 is SEHNR and CDR2 FQNEAQ (reference sequence). CDR3 loop: CATLSGRAEAFF. The CDR3 DNA follows: TGTGCCACACTTTCAGGGAGGGCTGAAGCTTTCTTT. Combining the CDR3 with reference TRBV7-9 and TRBJ1-1 gives the whole variable domain DTGVSQNPRHKITKRGQNVTFRCDPISEHNRLYWYRQTLGQGPEFLTYFQNEAQLEKSRLLSDRFSAERPKGSFSTLEIQRTEQGDSAMYLCATLSGRAEAFFGQGTRLTVV.

This clonotype occurred a few times. The chain recombines TRBV6-1 with TRBJ2-3; 7 positions match TRBD1. The CDR3 loop spans 15 amino acids. Trimming removed 6 bases from V and 3 bases from J; junction bases left unmatched: 9. Germline CDR1 reads MNHNS; CDR2 reads SASEGT. The CDR3 sequence is CASRTKPQGTDTQYF. The CDR3 region has the DNA TGTGCCAGCAGAACCAAACCACAGGGGACAGATACGCAGTATTTT.

This chain uses TRBV10-3 with TRBJ2-5; the match to TRBD2 covers 10 bases. Per germline, CDR1 ENHRY and CDR2 SYGVKD. The CDR3 runs 13 residues. With V trimmed by 8 bases and J by 5 bases, 5 bases remained unmatched. The CDR3 reads CAIASGGAETQYF. The CDR3 DNA reads TGTGCCATCGCCAGCGGGGGGGCGGAGACCCAGTACTTC.

The rearrangement uses TRBV12-3 or TRBV12-4 and TRBJ2-1; 7 bases map to TRBD2. V gave up 1 base and J gave up 3 bases; unmatched junction bases: 9. This CDR3 spans 17 amino acids. CDR3 DNA sequence: TGTGCCAGCAGTTTAGTAGCACTAGCGAGTTTCTACAATGAGCAGTTCTTC. It translates to CASSLVALASFYNEQFF.

The V gene is TRBV28, the J gene TRBJ2-5, with 13 bases matching TRBD2. The CDR3 length is 16 residues. Looked up from germline, CDR1 is MDHEN and CDR2 is SYDVKM. J lost 5 bases, V lost 3 bases, and 6 bases had no gene match. The CDR3: CASSFQGLAGEETQYF. The CDR3 bases are TGTGCCAGCAGTTTCCAAGGACTAGCGGGAGAGGAGACCCAGTACTTC.

At least ten counts were recorded for this clonotype. The chain joins TRBV21-1 to TRBJ2-7. TRBV21-1 is flagged as a pseudogene. The CDR3 has 19 amino acids. The CDR3 loop is CASSKAPGLSQLLAYEQYF. CDR3 in DNA: TGTGCCAGCAGCAAAGCGCCCGGTCTCAGCCAGCTCCTAGCCTACGAGCAGTACTTC.

This clonotype was counted only a few times. The chain recombines TRBV7-8 with TRBJ1-1, with TRBD1 as a possible D gene (5 bases). The ends were cut back, 6 bases at V and 7 bases at J, with 21 bases in the middle. The CDR3 has 15 amino acids. Germline assignment: CDR1 SGHVS and CDR2 FQNEAQ. The CDR3 loop is CASRLSSGLTNEAFF. The CDR3 nucleotides read TGTGCCAGCAGACTAAGCTCGGGGCTGACGAATGAAGCTTTCTTT.

The V and J genes are TRBV2 and TRBJ1-4, with TRBD1 identical over 12 bases. CDR3 length: 14 amino acids. V was pared by 7 bases and J by 10 bases, with 7 bases of the junction left unmatched. Germline V gives CDR1 SNHLY, CDR2 FYNNEI. The CDR3 region is CASNGGTGGGKLFF. The CDR3 region has the DNA TGTGCCAGCAATGGAGGGACAGGGGGCGGAAAACTGTTTTTT.